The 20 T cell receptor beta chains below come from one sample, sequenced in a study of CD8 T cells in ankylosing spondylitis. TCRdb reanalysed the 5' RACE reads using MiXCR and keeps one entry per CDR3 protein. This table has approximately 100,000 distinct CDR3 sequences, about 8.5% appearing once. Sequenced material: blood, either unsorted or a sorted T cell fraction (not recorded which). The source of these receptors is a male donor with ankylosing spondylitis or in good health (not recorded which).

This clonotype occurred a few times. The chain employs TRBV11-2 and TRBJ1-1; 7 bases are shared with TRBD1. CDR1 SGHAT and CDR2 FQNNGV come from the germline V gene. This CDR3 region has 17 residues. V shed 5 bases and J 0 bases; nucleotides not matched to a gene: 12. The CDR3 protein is CASSPNRARGVNTEAFF. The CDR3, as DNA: TGTGCCAGCAGCCCTAACAGGGCCAGGGGGGTGAACACTGAAGCTTTCTTT. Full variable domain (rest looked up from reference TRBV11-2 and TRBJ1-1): EAGVAQSPRYKIIEKRQSVAFWCNPISGHATLYWYQQILGQGPKLLIQFQNNGVVDDSQLPKDRFSAERLKGVDSTLKIQPAKLEDSAVYLCASSPNRARGVNTEAFFGQGTRLTVV.

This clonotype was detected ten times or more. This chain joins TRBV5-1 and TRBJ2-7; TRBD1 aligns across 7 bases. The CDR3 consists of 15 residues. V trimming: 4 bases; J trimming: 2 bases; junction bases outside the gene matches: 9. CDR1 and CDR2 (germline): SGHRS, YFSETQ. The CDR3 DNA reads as TGCGCCAGCAGCGGTAGGGGACAGTCCACCTACGAGCAGTACTTC. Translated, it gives CASSGRGQSTYEQYF.

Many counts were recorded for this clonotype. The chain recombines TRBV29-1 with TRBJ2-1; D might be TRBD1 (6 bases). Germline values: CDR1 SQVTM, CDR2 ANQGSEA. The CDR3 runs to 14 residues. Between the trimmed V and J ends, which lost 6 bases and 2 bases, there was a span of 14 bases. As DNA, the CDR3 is TGCAGCGTCCAACAGGGCCCAACCTACAATGAGCAGTTCTTC. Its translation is CSVQQGPTYNEQFF.

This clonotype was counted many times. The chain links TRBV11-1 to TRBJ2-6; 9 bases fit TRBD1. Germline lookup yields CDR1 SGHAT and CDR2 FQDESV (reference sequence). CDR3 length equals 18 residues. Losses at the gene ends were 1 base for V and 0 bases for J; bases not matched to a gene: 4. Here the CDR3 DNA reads TGTGCCAGCAGCTTAGTGGACAGGGGTTTCTCTGGGGCCAACGTCCTGACTTTC. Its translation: CASSLVDRGFSGANVLTF. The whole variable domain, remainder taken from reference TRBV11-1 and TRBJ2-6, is EAEVAQSPRYKITEKSQAVAFWCDPISGHATLYWYRQILGQGPELLVQFQDESVVDDSQLPKDRFSAERLKGVDSTLKIQPAELGDSAMYLCASSLVDRGFSGANVLTFGAGSRLTVL.

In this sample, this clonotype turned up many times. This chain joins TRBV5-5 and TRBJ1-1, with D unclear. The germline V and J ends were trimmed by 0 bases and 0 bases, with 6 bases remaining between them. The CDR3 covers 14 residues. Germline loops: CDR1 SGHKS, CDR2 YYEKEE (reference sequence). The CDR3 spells CASSLGVVNTEAFF. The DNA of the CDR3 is TGTGCCAGCAGCTTGGGGGTTGTGAACACTGAAGCTTTCTTT.

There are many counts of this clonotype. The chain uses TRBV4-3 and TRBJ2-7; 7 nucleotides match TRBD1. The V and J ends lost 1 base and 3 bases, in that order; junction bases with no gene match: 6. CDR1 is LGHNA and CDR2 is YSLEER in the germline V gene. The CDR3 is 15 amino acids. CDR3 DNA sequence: TGCGCCAGCAGCCAAGCAAGACAGGGTAGCTACGAGCAGTACTTC. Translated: CASSQARQGSYEQYF.

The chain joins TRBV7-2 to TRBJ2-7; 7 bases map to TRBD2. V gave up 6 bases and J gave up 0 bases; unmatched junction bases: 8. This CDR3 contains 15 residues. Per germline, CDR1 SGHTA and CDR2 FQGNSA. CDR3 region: CASRPGLYNSYEQYF. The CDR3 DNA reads TGTGCCAGCAGGCCGGGACTATACAACTCCTACGAGCAGTACTTC.

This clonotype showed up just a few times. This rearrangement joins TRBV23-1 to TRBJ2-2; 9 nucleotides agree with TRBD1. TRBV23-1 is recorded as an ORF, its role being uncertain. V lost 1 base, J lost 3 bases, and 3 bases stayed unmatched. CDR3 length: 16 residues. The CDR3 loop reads CASSQWTGAYTGELFF. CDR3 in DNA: TGCGCCAGCAGTCAATGGACAGGGGCCTACACCGGGGAGCTGTTTTTT.

CDR3 sequence: CASSEVHGRGDQETQYF. In nucleotides, the CDR3 is TGTGCCAGCAGTGAAGTCCATGGGAGGGGCGACCAAGAGACCCAGTACTTC. The chain recombines TRBV2 with TRBJ2-5; 7 positions agree with TRBD2. V was pared by 1 base and J by 0 bases, with 8 bases of the junction left unmatched. The CDR3 consists of 17 residues. Germline values: CDR1 SNHLY, CDR2 FYNNEI.

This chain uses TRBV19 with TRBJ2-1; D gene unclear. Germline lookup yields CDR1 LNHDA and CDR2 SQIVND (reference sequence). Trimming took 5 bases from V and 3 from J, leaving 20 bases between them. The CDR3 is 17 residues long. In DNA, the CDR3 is TGTGCCAGTAGTGTAGTTCCCCCGGGCCTTGACTACAATGAGCAGTTCTTC. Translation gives CASSVVPPGLDYNEQFF.

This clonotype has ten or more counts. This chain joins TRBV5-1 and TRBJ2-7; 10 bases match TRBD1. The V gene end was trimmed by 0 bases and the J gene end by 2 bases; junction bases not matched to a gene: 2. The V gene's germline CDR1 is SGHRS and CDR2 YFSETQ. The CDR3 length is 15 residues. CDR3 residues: CASSLGDRGPYEQYF. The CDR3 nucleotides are TGCGCCAGCAGCTTGGGGGACAGGGGCCCCTACGAGCAGTACTTC.

The CDR3 spells CSAHPGVRETQYF. DNA of the CDR3: TGCAGTGCCCATCCAGGGGTGAGGGAGACCCAGTACTTC. This chain uses TRBV20-1 with TRBJ2-5, with D possibly TRBD1 on 6 matching bases. With 6 bases removed from V and 5 bases from J, the gap between germline ends came to 16 bases. Per germline, CDR1 DFQATT and CDR2 SNEGSKA (reference sequence). The CDR3 extends over 13 amino acids.

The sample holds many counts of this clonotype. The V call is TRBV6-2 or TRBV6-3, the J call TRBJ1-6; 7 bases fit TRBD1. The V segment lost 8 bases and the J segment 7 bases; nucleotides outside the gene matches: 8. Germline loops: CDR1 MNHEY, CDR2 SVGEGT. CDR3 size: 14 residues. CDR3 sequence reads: CASANRDRNSPLHF. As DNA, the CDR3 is TGTGCCAGCGCTAACCGGGACAGAAATTCACCCCTCCACTTT.

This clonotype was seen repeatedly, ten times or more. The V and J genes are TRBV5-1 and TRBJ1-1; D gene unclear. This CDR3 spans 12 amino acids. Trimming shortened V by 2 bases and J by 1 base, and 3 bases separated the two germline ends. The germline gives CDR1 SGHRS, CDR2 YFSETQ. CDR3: CASSLRNTEAFF. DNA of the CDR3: TGCGCCAGCAGCTTACGGAACACTGAAGCTTTCTTT.

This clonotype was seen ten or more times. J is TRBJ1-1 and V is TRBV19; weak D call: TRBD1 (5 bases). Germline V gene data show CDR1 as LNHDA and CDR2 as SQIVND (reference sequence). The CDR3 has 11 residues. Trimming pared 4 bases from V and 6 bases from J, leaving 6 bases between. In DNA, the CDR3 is TGTGCCAGTAGTAGGGGCGCTGAAGCTTTCTTT. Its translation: CASSRGAEAFF.

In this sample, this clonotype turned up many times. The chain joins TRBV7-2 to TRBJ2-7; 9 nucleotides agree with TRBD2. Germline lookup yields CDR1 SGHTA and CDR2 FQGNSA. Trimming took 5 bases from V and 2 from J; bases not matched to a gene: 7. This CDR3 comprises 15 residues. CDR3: CASSLVQRGAYEQYF. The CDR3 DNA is TGTGCCAGCAGCCTTGTTCAGCGGGGGGCCTACGAGCAGTACTTC.

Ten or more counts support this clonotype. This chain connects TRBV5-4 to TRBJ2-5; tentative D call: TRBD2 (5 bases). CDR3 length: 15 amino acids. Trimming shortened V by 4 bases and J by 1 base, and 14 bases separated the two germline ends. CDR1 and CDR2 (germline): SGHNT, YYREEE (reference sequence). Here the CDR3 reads CASSSQTRSQETQYF. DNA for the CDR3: TGTGCCAGCAGCAGTCAAACTAGGTCCCAAGAGACCCAGTACTTC.

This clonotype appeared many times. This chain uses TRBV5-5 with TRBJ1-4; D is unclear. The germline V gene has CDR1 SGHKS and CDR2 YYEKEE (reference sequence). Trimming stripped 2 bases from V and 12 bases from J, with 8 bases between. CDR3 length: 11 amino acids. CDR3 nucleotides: TGTGCCAGCAGCTTACAGAGTGAACTGTTTTTT. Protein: CASSLQSELFF.

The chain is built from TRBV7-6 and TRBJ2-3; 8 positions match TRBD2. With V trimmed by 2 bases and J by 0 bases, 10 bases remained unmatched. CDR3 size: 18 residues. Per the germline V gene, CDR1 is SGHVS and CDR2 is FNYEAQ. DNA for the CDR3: TGTGCCAGCAGCTTAATCCCTAAGCGGGGGCCTAGCACAGATACGCAGTATTTT. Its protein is CASSLIPKRGPSTDTQYF.

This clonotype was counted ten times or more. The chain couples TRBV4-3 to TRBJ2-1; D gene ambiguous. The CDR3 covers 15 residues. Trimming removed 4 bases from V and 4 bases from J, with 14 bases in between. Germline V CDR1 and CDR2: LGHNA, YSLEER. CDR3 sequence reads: CASSPTSGRYNEQFF. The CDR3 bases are TGCGCCAGCAGCCCAACGTCAGGCCGATACAATGAGCAGTTCTTC.